The clone carrying this T cell receptor (beta chain) was counted only a few times. Its antigen remains unknown. This specimen belongs to a study of somatic mutations in cytotoxic T cells in rheumatoid arthritis. The overall study: Purity of nearly 100% was reached when some V beta antibody-stained T-cell populations were flow-sorted, including V beta1+ cells sequenced for TCRB. Study-level findings and limits: The clonality of CD8+ T cells was not significantly different between rheumatoid arthritis patients and age-matched healthy controls.

Positively selected by magnetic beads, CD4+ and CD8+ cells were purity-checked by flow cytometry. There are 13 residues in the CDR3. V lost 3 bases and J lost 5; bases outside the gene matches: 6. Germline CDR1 and CDR2: SQVTM and ANQGSEA. Only in-frame clones appear in the TCRdb table, and some are missing; sequencing was by immunoSEQ multiplex PCR. The profile shows 10,000 to 12,000 clones, around 84% of them singletons. V and J are TRBV29-1 and TRBJ1-1, with 7 bases fitting TRBD1. This TCR came from an adult with rheumatoid arthritis. The sample comprised CD8+ T cells sorted from blood. The CDR3 DNA sequence: TGCAGCGTTGAGTTCAGGGGGGAAACTGAAGCTTTCTTT. It specifies CSVEFRGETEAFF.